This TCR beta chain was obtained from a study of T-cell memory formation after mild COVID-19. Points from the study as a whole: Clones that got smaller from day 15 to 85 had even CD4/CD8, while clones growing later tipped toward CD4+. Cross-reactive memory appears to have joined, as suggested by some responding clones showing up in pre-infection memory.

TCRdb passed the 5' RACE reads through MiXCR, listing each CDR3 protein once. The sample consists of 500,000 to 650,000 distinct CDR3 sequences, less than 25% of them appearing once. In the case of this clonotype: Antigen unknown.

The germline V and J ends were trimmed by 4 bases and 14 bases, with 17 bases remaining between them. This CDR3 contains 13 residues. Germline assignment: CDR1 LGHDT and CDR2 YNNKEL (reference sequence). The TCR originated in an adult woman who had mild COVID-19 (a few samples of this study predate the infection). Cell type and time point are not known. The sequenced material came from PBMCs or a T cell subset sorted from them (not recorded which). V is TRBV3-1 and J is TRBJ2-2; the D gene is possibly TRBD2 (6 bases). For the CDR3, the DNA is TGTGCCAGCAGCCCCACGGGGGTAATAGGACTGTTTTTT. Translating gives CASSPTGVIGLFF.